These 8 T cell receptor beta chains came from one sample sequenced in a study of T cell changes during pregnancy in multiple sclerosis. TCRdb's table, derived via immunoSEQ multiplex PCR, lists solely in-frame clones and lacks some. Among around 58,000 clones listed, about 91% were seen once. The sequences come from peripheral blood, collected before pregnancy. The receptor source for this set is a female donor with multiple sclerosis, enrolled in a pregnancy study.

This chain connects TRBV5-6 to TRBJ2-7, with D possibly TRBD1 on 6 matching bases. This CDR3 is 16 amino acids long. The V gene's germline CDR1 is SGHDT and CDR2 YYEEEE. V was trimmed by 6 bases and J by 2 bases, leaving 21 bases between them. The CDR3 nucleotides are TGTGCCAGCACCGAATGGGGCAGGGGCAGAACCTACGAGCAGTACTTC. Its translation: CASTEWGRGRTYEQYF.

V gene TRBV6-6 combines with J gene TRBJ1-2; unclear D gene. Germline V gene lookup returns CDR1 MNHNY and CDR2 SVGAGI (reference sequence). The V end lost 3 bases, the J end lost 6 bases, and 11 bases lay between the germline ends. There are 13 residues in the CDR3. The CDR3 loop reads CASSYYDGDGYTF. The CDR3 bases are TGTGCCAGCAGTTATTATGACGGGGATGGCTACACCTTC.

This clone is a singleton in its sample. The V and J genes are TRBV6-5 and TRBJ1-1; 7 nucleotides align to TRBD1. The trim removed 5 bases at V and 1 base at J, leaving 7 bases unmatched. Germline V gives CDR1 MNHEY, CDR2 SVGAGI. This CDR3 has 15 amino acids. CDR3 DNA sequence: TGTGCCAGCAGTACCCCGACAGGGTGGAACACTGAAGCTTTCTTT. As protein: CASSTPTGWNTEAFF.

This clone came up once. The CDR3 here is CAWSVGQGATDTQYF. In DNA, the CDR3 is TGTGCCTGGAGTGTAGGACAGGGAGCAACAGATACGCAGTATTTT. The chain has TRBV30 and TRBJ2-3; 8 bases are a match to TRBD1. There are 15 residues in the CDR3. Germline V lookup: CDR1 GTSNPN, CDR2 SVGIG (reference sequence). V was pared by 0 bases and J by 3 bases, with 5 bases of the junction left unmatched.

In this sample, this clone turned up once. The V and J genes are TRBV10-1 and TRBJ1-4, with 8 bases aligning to TRBD1. The CDR3 contains 15 residues. The germline V gene has CDR1 WNHNN and CDR2 SYGVQD (reference sequence). Losses at the gene ends were 2 bases for V and 4 bases for J; bases not matched to a gene: 3. This CDR3 reads CASSEMDRVNEKLFF. CDR3 DNA sequence: TGCGCCAGCAGTGAGATGGACAGGGTTAATGAAAAACTGTTTTTT.

The chain is built from TRBV15 and TRBJ1-5; unclear D gene. Germline lookup yields CDR1 LNHNV and CDR2 YYDKDF (reference sequence). Between the trimmed V and J ends, which lost 3 bases and 7 bases, there was a span of 13 bases. The CDR3 is 14 amino acids. CDR3 nucleotides: TGTGCCACCAGCAGTCCCGCGAAAACCCAGCCCCAGCATTTT. Its translation: CATSSPAKTQPQHF.

V is TRBV6-4 and J is TRBJ2-1, with TRBD2 identical over 10 bases. The J segment lost 6 bases and the V segment lost 0 bases, leaving 2 bases of the junction unmatched. Germline V gene sequence: CDR1 MRHNA, CDR2 SNTAGT. CDR3 size: 15 residues. In nucleotides, the CDR3 is TGTGCCAGCAGTGACTCAGCGGGGGGGTTCAATGAGCAGTTCTTC. Its translation is CASSDSAGGFNEQFF.

The chain recombines TRBV19 with TRBJ1-6; 9 bases line up with TRBD1. Germline loops: CDR1 LNHDA, CDR2 SQIVND (reference sequence). This CDR3 contains 16 residues. With V trimmed by 8 bases and J by 2 bases, 7 bases remained unmatched. CDR3 bases: TGTGCCAGTGGGCAGGACAGGGGCACCTATAATTCACCCCTCCACTTT. Protein product: CASGQDRGTYNSPLHF.